The sequence of this T cell receptor beta chain was determined in a study of blood T cell repertoires in COVID-19 (dated by TCRdb to 2020 to 2021). Some background on the complete study: The collaborator samples originated in the United States, Italy and Spain and spanned the acute and convalescent phases of COVID-19. Where available, HLA class I and class II types were taken from metadata supplied by the sample provider and were not determined by assay-based typing. The prospective study material was composed of cDNA or gDNA derived from T cells, B-cell-depleted T cells, or PBMCs. The dataset comprised deeply sampled blood TCRbeta repertoires from subjects exposed to, actively infected with, or recovered from COVID-19. The samples were drawn from two sources: the first 160 participants of the ongoing ImmuneRACE study, and some 1,300 subjects contributed by 6 global collaborators. A de-identified subject ID, COVID-19 status, age in years and sex were almost always included in the sample metadata. The repertoires were made available in a free public database intended to serve as a resource for research on the immune response to SARS-CoV-2.

TCRbeta CDR3 regions were amplified from genomic DNA by means of the immunoSEQ Assay, a bias-controlled multiplex PCR. The paper's data handling went like this. Nucleated cell counts per sample were estimated from amplification of reference gene primers within the assay. Sequence reads were collapsed and filtered to measure the absolute abundance of every unique TCRbeta CDR3 rearrangement. For each sample, productive Simpson clonality was calculated by taking the square root of Simpson's diversity index across productive rearrangements. Drawn from immuneACCESS, this table holds only the in-frame rearrangements with V and J called that TCRdb kept. Clones are partly lost; checked studies trace under half to an unresolved V gene and leave the rest unexplained. D and trimming come from the DNA, and the V and J calls and clone size come from that table. The sample data list approximately 270,000 clones, and roughly nine tenths of these were observed just once. About 3% of the sample lies in the top ten.

Concerning this clone itself: This receptor's antigen is unknown. It has no much larger one-base neighbor in the sample; base qualities were not kept.

V lost 5 bases and J lost 1 base; the stretch between them is 11 bases long. CDR1 SGHAT and CDR2 FQNNGV were looked up in the germline V gene. The CDR3 runs 14 amino acids, cysteine and phenylalanine included. The entry retains the CDR3 DNA only, 42 bases that are in frame from base 1. Collaborating institutions collected whole blood in K2EDTA tubes following their own protocols. For TCRbeta analysis, collaborators shipped samples in one of three forms: frozen whole blood, isolated PBMCs, or DNA extracted from either of those sample types. Overall study outcomes, separate from this receptor: Clinical and demographic metadata were provided uncurated, with the amount varying by source and participant.

The rearranged segments are TRBV11-2 and TRBJ2-5; the D gene lacks a confident call. The sequence was collected from a man aged 18 to 30 with active or convalescent COVID-19. Material: peripheral blood. The DNA sequence reads TGTGCCAGCAGCCCTAACGCCGGCCAAGAGACCCAGTACTTC. The encoded protein is CASSPNAGQETQYF.